The 23 T cell receptor beta chains given below trace back to one sample, sequenced in a study of shared clonotypes between healthy human individuals. Some clones are missing from TCRdb's copy, which holds only in-frame ones; the method was immunoSEQ multiplex PCR. The sample gives 600,000 to 700,000 clones, 73% of which show up once; more than 1.5% is in the top ten. Sequenced input: memory CD4+ T cells sorted from blood. Subset specified: CD45RA-negative fraction. These receptors came from a woman aged 25 to 39 in good health.

Notes on this clone: This specimen includes other DNA sequences encoding the same CDR3. The V gene is TRBV11-2, the J gene TRBJ1-1; 7 bases line up with TRBD1. The CDR3 loop spans 14 amino acids. Germline trimming cut 5 bases from V and 2 bases from J; bases unmatched to any gene: 5. Looked up from germline, CDR1 is SGHAT and CDR2 is FQNNGV. The CDR3 bases are TGTGCCAGCAGCCTGGGACAGCTCAACACTGAAGCTTTCTTT. Translation: CASSLGQLNTEAFF.

Notes on this clone: Other DNA sequences from this sample encode an identical CDR3 as well. The chain joins TRBV10-1 to TRBJ2-7; D might be TRBD2 (5 bases). The CDR3 is 13 residues long. Germline lookup yields CDR1 WNHNN and CDR2 SYGVQD (reference sequence). Trimming shortened V by 3 bases and J by 2 bases, and 8 bases separated the two germline ends. CDR3 sequence: CASSEPGTYEQYF. The CDR3 DNA reads TGCGCCAGCAGTGAACCGGGGACCTACGAGCAGTACTTC.

This chain connects TRBV19 to TRBJ1-1; 9 bases align to TRBD1. This CDR3 is built from 16 residues. With 5 bases clipped from V and 0 bases from J, the junction kept 7 bases outside the gene matches. Germline V gene data show CDR1 as LNHDA and CDR2 as SQIVND (reference sequence). As DNA, the CDR3 is TGTGCCAGTAGTCCCGGGACAGGGAAGATGAACACTGAAGCTTTCTTT. Its protein product is CASSPGTGKMNTEAFF.

The rearrangement uses TRBV5-4 and TRBJ2-7, with no clear D. The germline V gene encodes CDR1 SGHNT and CDR2 YYREEE (reference sequence). The CDR3 has 15 amino acids. V was shortened by 4 bases and J by 1 base, with 15 bases between the two germline ends. The CDR3 DNA sequence: TGTGCCAGCAGCACGTCGAACGTGGATTCCTACGAGCAGTACTTC. Translating it yields CASSTSNVDSYEQYF.

The genes are TRBV27 and TRBJ2-3, with D tentatively TRBD2 (6 bases). From germline, CDR1 is MNHEY and CDR2 SMNVEV (reference sequence). V was shortened by 8 bases and J by 0 bases, with 15 bases between the two germline ends. The CDR3 has 15 amino acids. CDR3 coding DNA: TGTGCCAGCGGGAGGAGGCGGGGTAGCACAGATACGCAGTATTTT. It yields the protein CASGRRRGSTDTQYF.

The chain combines TRBV6-1 with TRBJ1-2; no definite D call. CDR3 length: 18 residues. V was cut by 2 bases and J by 0 bases, with 19 bases left in between. CDR1 and CDR2 (germline): MNHNS, SASEGT. The CDR3 bases are TGTGCCAGCAGTGAACCGGCCCCGGCCCCCCGCACTAACTATGGCTACACCTTC. It yields the protein CASSEPAPAPRTNYGYTF.

The chain couples TRBV15 to TRBJ1-5; D is unclear. Per germline, CDR1 LNHNV and CDR2 YYDKDF (reference sequence). The CDR3 length is 15 residues. With 0 bases removed from V and 4 bases from J, the gap between germline ends came to 10 bases. CDR3 residues: CATSRDGVKNQPQHF. In DNA, the CDR3 is TGTGCCACCAGCAGAGATGGGGTAAAGAATCAGCCCCAGCATTTT.

This clone turned up a few times. The rearrangement links TRBV11-2 to TRBJ2-7; perhaps TRBD1 as D (6 bases). The CDR3 totals 14 residues. From germline, CDR1 is SGHAT and CDR2 FQNNGV. V dropped 4 bases and J dropped 3 bases, with 13 bases sitting between them. For the CDR3, the DNA is TGTGCCAGCAGCTCCCGGACAGCGAACTACGAGCAGTACTTC. Protein product: CASSSRTANYEQYF.

The rearrangement uses TRBV2 and TRBJ1-2; the match to TRBD1 covers 9 bases. The V gene's germline CDR1 is SNHLY and CDR2 FYNNEI. This CDR3 has 12 amino acids. The trim removed 7 bases at V and 5 bases at J, leaving 2 bases unmatched. Here the CDR3 reads CASMGTGYGYTF. The CDR3 DNA follows: TGTGCCAGCATGGGGACAGGGTATGGCTACACCTTC.

The chain carries TRBV25-1 and TRBJ2-3; 9 bases map to TRBD2. Germline V gene sequence: CDR1 MGHDK, CDR2 SYGVNS. There are 15 residues in the CDR3. The ends lost 8 bases at V and 2 bases at J; junction bases unmatched: 8. CDR3 protein: CASFGSGSPTDTQYF. The CDR3 region has the DNA TGTGCCAGCTTCGGTAGCGGGAGCCCCACAGATACGCAGTATTTT.

The chain joins TRBV7-9 to TRBJ2-2; D is ambiguous. The germline CDR1 and CDR2 sequences are SEHNR and FQNEAQ (reference sequence). The CDR3 loop spans 14 amino acids. The ends were cut back, 5 bases at V and 5 bases at J, with 12 bases in the middle. CDR3 DNA sequence: TGTGCCAGCAGCCAGGTAGCAGATACCGGGGAGCTGTTTTTT. Translating it yields CASSQVADTGELFF. Based on the CDR3 plus reference TRBV7-9 and TRBJ2-2, the full variable domain is DTGVSQNPRHKITKRGQNVTFRCDPISEHNRLYWYRQTLGQGPEFLTYFQNEAQLEKSRLLSDRFSAERPKGSFSTLEIQRTEQGDSAMYLCASSQVADTGELFFGEGSRLTVL.

This chain uses TRBV28 with TRBJ2-7; 8 nucleotides match TRBD1. The CDR3 sequence is 16 residues long. The germline gives CDR1 MDHEN, CDR2 SYDVKM. J gave up 2 bases and V 2 bases, and 8 bases lay outside the gene matches. CDR3 in DNA: TGTGCCAGCAGTTTAACAGGGACAGGTGCGACCTACGAGCAGTACTTC. This codes for CASSLTGTGATYEQYF.

The V call is TRBV28, the J call TRBJ2-7; 7 bases align to TRBD2. The CDR3 covers 15 residues. Germline lookup yields CDR1 MDHEN and CDR2 SYDVKM. Trimming cost V 1 base and J 1 base; bases outside gene matches: 4. CDR3 in amino acids: CASSLLASGSYEQYF. The CDR3 coding sequence is TGTGCCAGCAGTTTATTGGCTAGCGGTTCCTACGAGCAGTACTTC.

The table lists this clone with a few counts. The chain joins TRBV7-8 to TRBJ1-4; TRBD1 is a possible D gene (5 bases). The CDR3 runs 16 residues. Trimming stripped 5 bases from V and 2 bases from J, with 15 bases between. In germline, CDR1 is SGHVS, CDR2 FQNEAQ. The CDR3 coding sequence is TGTGCCAGCAGCGGTAGGGGAAGCGGGACTAATGAAAAACTGTTTTTT. This codes for CASSGRGSGTNEKLFF.

The table lists this clone with many counts. This sample includes further DNA sequences coding for the same CDR3. The chain combines TRBV29-1 with TRBJ2-2; perhaps TRBD1 as D (5 bases). Per germline, CDR1 SQVTM and CDR2 ANQGSEA. The CDR3 sequence is 12 residues long. V was cut by 4 bases and J by 7 bases, with 10 bases left in between. The CDR3 protein is CSVGQGHGELFF. In DNA, the CDR3 is TGCAGCGTTGGCCAGGGTCACGGGGAGCTGTTTTTT.

The V gene is TRBV5-4, the J gene TRBJ1-2; perhaps TRBD1 as D (6 bases). There are 13 residues in the CDR3. Germline V gene lookup returns CDR1 SGHNT and CDR2 YYREEE (reference sequence). V lost 1 base to trimming and J lost 7 bases, with 11 bases between them. CDR3 coding DNA: TGTGCCAGCAGCTTGTCAGGGGCATCTGGCTACACCTTC. Its protein is CASSLSGASGYTF.

This chain joins TRBV5-1 and TRBJ2-2; 7 bases are shared with TRBD1. The V and J ends lost 0 bases and 6 bases, in that order; junction bases with no gene match: 5. CDR1 and CDR2 (germline): SGHRS, YFSETQ. The CDR3 extends over 15 amino acids. The CDR3 loop reads CASSLGNTGAGELFF. The CDR3 DNA reads as TGCGCCAGCAGCTTGGGAAACACAGGGGCCGGGGAGCTGTTTTTT.

The chain links TRBV2 to TRBJ1-2, with D perhaps TRBD1 (6 bases). CDR1 is SNHLY and CDR2 is FYNNEI in the germline V gene. Trimming removed 2 bases at V and 7 bases at J, with 11 bases between. The CDR3 is 13 amino acids. The chain's CDR3 is CASSERGASGYTF. The CDR3 nucleotides read TGTGCCAGCAGTGAACGGGGGGCGTCTGGCTACACCTTC.

This rearrangement joins TRBV5-1 to TRBJ2-2; D not resolved. CDR1 is SGHRS, CDR2 YFSETQ, per germline. The CDR3 is made up of 16 amino acids. Trimming pared 0 bases from V and 0 bases from J, leaving 9 bases between. The CDR3 DNA is TGCGCCAGCAGCTTGGGGGCTGGGGCGAACACCGGGGAGCTGTTTTTT. It codes for CASSLGAGANTGELFF.

The chain couples TRBV4-1 to TRBJ1-3; unclear D gene. CDR1 is MGHRA, CDR2 YSYEKL, per germline. CDR3 size: 15 residues. The V gene lost 6 bases and the J gene lost 0 bases, with 12 bases spanning the gap. The CDR3 DNA sequence: TGCGCCAGCAGTGGCGGCCGGGGCTCTGGAAACACCATATATTTT. It specifies CASSGGRGSGNTIYF.

Remarks on this clone: Other DNA sequences within the sample encode an identical CDR3. This rearrangement joins TRBV10-3 to TRBJ2-7, with TRBD1 identical over 9 bases. The germline gives CDR1 ENHRY, CDR2 SYGVKD. There are 14 residues in the CDR3. V shed 5 bases and J 2 bases; nucleotides not matched to a gene: 4. The CDR3 region has the DNA TGTGCCATCAGTCCGGGACAGGGTACCTACGAGCAGTACTTC. As protein: CAISPGQGTYEQYF.

This chain uses TRBV14 with TRBJ2-1, with a weak D call TRBD2 (6 bases). Germline V lookup: CDR1 SGHDN, CDR2 FVKESK. Trimming pared 2 bases from V and 0 bases from J, leaving 11 bases between. The CDR3 consists of 16 residues. The CDR3 nucleotides are TGTGCCAGCAGCCAACCGGGAGTCCACTCCTACAATGAGCAGTTCTTC. It translates to CASSQPGVHSYNEQFF.

This chain links TRBV7-9 with TRBJ2-7; 9 positions agree with TRBD1. The V gene's germline CDR1 is SEHNR and CDR2 FQNEAQ (reference sequence). With V trimmed by 8 bases and J by 4 bases, 12 bases remained unmatched. This CDR3 region has 15 residues. CDR3 DNA sequence: TGTGCCAGCCTACCGTGGGGACAGGGAGTGTACGAGCAGTACTTC. Its translation: CASLPWGQGVYEQYF.